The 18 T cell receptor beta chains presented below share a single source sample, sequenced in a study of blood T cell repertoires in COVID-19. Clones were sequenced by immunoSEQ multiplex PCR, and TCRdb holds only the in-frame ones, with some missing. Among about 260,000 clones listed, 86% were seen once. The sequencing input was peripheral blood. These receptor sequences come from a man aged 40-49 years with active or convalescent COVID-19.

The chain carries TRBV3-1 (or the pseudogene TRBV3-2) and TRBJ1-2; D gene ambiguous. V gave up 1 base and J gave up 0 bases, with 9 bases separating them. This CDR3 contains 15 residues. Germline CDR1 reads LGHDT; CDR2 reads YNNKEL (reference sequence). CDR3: CASSQAVTTNYGYTF. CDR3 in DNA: TGTGCCAGCAGCCAAGCCGTGACAACTAACTATGGCTACACCTTC.

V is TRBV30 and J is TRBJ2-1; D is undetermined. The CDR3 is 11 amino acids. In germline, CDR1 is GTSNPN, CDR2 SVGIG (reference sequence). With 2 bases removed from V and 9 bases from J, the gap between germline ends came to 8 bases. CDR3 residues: CAWSSISEQFF. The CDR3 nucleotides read TGTGCCTGGAGTAGTATTAGTGAGCAGTTCTTC.

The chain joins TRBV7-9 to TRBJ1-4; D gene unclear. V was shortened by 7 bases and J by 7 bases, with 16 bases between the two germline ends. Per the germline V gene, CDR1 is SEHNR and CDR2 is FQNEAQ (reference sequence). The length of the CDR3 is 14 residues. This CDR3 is CASTPPGGSEKLFF. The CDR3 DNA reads TGTGCCAGCACCCCCCCTGGCGGAAGTGAAAAACTGTTTTTT.

The CDR3 region is CASSLAGSRLYSNQPQHF. The DNA of the CDR3 is TGTGCCAGCAGTTTGGCAGGGTCCCGCCTATATAGCAATCAGCCCCAGCATTTT. The V call is TRBV27, the J call TRBJ1-5; weak D call: TRBD1 (5 bases). Trimming pared 3 bases from V and 0 bases from J, leaving 18 bases between. Germline lookup yields CDR1 MNHEY and CDR2 SMNVEV (reference sequence). This CDR3 region has 18 residues.

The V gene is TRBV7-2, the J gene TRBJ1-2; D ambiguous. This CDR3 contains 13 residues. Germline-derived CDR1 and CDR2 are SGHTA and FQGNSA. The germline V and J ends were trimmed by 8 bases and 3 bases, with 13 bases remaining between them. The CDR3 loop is CASRPGTHYGYTF. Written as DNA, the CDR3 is TGTGCCAGCCGTCCAGGTACACACTATGGCTACACCTTC.

The CDR3 region has the DNA TGCGCCAGCAGCTCGCCCACAGGGGCGCCCCACGAAGCTTTCTTT. This encodes CASSSPTGAPHEAFF. The V and J genes are TRBV5-1 and TRBJ1-1; 7 bases line up with TRBD1. The CDR3 is 15 residues long. The V gene end was trimmed by 3 bases and the J gene end by 8 bases; junction bases not matched to a gene: 13. CDR1 is SGHRS, CDR2 YFSETQ, per germline.

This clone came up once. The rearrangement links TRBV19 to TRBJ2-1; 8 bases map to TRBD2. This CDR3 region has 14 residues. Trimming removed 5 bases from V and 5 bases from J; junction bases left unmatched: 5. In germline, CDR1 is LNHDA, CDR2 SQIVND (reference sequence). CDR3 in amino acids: CASSQGGRNNEQFF. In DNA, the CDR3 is TGTGCCAGTAGTCAAGGCGGGAGGAACAATGAGCAGTTCTTC. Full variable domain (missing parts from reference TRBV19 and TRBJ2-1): DGGITQSPKYLFRKEGQNVTLSCEQNLNHDAMYWYRQDPGQGLRLIYYSQIVNDFQKGDIAEGYSVSREKKESFPLTVTSAQKNPTAFYLCASSQGGRNNEQFFGPGTRLTVL.

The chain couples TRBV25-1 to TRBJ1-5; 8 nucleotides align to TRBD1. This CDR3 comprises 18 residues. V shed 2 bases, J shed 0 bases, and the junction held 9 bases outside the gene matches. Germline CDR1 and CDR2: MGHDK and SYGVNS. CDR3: CASSEGGDRRYSNQPQHF. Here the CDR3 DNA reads TGTGCCAGCAGTGAAGGGGGGGACAGGCGGTATAGCAATCAGCCCCAGCATTTT.

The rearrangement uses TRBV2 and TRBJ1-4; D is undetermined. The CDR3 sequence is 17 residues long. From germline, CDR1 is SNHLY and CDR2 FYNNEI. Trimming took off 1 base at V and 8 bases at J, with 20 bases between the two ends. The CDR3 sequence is CASSEEEVEKGGEKLFF. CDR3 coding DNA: TGTGCCAGCAGTGAAGAGGAGGTGGAAAAAGGAGGCGAAAAACTGTTTTTT.

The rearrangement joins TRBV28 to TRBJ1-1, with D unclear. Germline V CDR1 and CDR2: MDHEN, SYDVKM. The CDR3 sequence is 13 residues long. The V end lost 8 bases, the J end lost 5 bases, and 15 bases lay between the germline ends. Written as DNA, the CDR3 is TGTGCCAGCCTTGGGATCGAGGGTACTGAAGCTTTCTTT. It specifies CASLGIEGTEAFF.

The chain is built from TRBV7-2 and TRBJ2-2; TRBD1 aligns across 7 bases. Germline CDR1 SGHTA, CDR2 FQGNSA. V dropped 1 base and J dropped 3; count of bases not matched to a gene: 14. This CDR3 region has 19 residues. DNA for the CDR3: TGTGCCAGCAGCTTAGAACCCCCGGTGCGACAGGGTTACACCGGGGAGCTGTTTTTT. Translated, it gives CASSLEPPVRQGYTGELFF.

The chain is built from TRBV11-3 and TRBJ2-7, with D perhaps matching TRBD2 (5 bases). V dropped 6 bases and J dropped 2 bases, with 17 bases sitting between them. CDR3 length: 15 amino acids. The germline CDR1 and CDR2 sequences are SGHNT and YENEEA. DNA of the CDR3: TGTGCCAGCAGATCCGGGGTGACCACCCCCTACGAGCAGTACTTC. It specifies CASRSGVTTPYEQYF.

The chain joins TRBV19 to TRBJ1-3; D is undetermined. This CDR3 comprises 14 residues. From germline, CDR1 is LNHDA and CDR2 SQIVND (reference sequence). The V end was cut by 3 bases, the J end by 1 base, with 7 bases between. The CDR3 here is CASSIWLSGNTIYF. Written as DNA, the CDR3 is TGTGCCAGTAGTATCTGGCTTTCTGGAAACACCATATATTTT.

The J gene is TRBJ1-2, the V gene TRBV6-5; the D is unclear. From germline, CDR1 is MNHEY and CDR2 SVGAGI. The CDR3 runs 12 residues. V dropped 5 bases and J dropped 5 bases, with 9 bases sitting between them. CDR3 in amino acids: CASSPGSYGYTF. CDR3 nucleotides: TGTGCCAGCAGTCCCGGGAGTTATGGCTACACCTTC.

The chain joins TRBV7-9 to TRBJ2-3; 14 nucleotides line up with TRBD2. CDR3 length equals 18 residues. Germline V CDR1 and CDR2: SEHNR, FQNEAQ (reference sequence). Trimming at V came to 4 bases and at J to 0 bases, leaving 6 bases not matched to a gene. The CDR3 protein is CASSSGLAGGYSTDTQYF. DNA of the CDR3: TGTGCCAGCAGCTCTGGACTAGCGGGAGGTTATAGCACAGATACGCAGTATTTT.

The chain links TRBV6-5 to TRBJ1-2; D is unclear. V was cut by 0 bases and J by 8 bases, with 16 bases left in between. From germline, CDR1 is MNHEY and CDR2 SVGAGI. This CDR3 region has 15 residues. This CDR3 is CASSYSRGSIDGYTF. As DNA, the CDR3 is TGTGCCAGCAGTTACTCCCGGGGATCTATTGACGGCTACACCTTC.

The CDR3 sequence is CARTGTSGIHEQFF. CDR3 bases: TGTGCCAGGACCGGGACTAGCGGGATCCATGAGCAGTTCTTC. The chain carries TRBV12-1 and TRBJ2-1; TRBD2 was called by the table and not checked on the DNA. TRBV12-1 is designated a pseudogene. The CDR3 is 14 residues long.

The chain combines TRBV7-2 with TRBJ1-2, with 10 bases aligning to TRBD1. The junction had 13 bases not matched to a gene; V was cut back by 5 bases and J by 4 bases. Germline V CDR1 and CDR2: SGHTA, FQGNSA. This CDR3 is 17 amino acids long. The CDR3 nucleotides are TGTGCCAGCAGCCCCGGACAGGGGGTGGGGGGACTCTATGGCTACACCTTC. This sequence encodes CASSPGQGVGGLYGYTF.